Listed below are T cell receptor beta chains from one sample, sequenced in a study of T cell repertoires in cytomegalovirus infection. MiXCR, applied by TCRdb to the reads, yields one record per CDR3 protein. Altogether 150,000 to 200,000 distinct CDR3 sequences are present, approximately 14% being singletons, with the ten largest covering 27%. The specimen sequenced was PBMCs. The receptors derive from a human donor in good health (CMV status not recorded). Some clones in this sample may be carry-over from other donors' samples. Each CDR3 is given without its conserved first and last residue. D genes are given only for firm matches. A clone size is listed for some rows: how often the clone was seen (once, few, many), or a class if it is expanded.

len,abundance,v_gene,d_gene,CDR3aa
11,many,TRBV28,NA,ASSAGLNTEAF
12,few,TRBV10-3,NA,AISVGPDNSPLH
12,many,TRBV10-3,TRBD1,AIKGTGLTGELF
16,many,TRBV7-9,NA,ASTSGGAGNHRVYEQY
13,few,TRBV7-9,NA,ASSLAAGRRETQY
11,NA,TRBV28,NA,AAEGQSSYEQY
15,NA,TRBV6-6,NA,ASSYSRTRGAKGEQF
10,many,TRBV7-2,NA,ASGAFNQPQH
13,few,TRBV29-1,NA,SVEGRISGANVLT
14,many,TRBV7-2,TRBD1,ASSLRQGVSGNTIY
12,few,TRBV29-1,NA,SVGTATSSYEQY
11,few,TRBV29-1,TRBD2,SVTSGSYNEQF
13,many,TRBV7-2,NA,ASSLGGSFLYEQY
14,many,TRBV12-3/TRBV12-4,TRBD1,ASSPHGTGGNTEAF
13,many,TRBV7-9,TRBD1,ASSSRQGLGTEAF
13,NA,TRBV7-9,TRBD1,ASSLPGTEQETQY
10,few,TRBV20-1,NA,SAQAANYGYT
9,many,TRBV6-2/TRBV6-3,NA,ASSFGVGQY
10,many,TRBV24-1,NA,ATRENTGELF
13,many,TRBV7-9,NA,ASSLTDGSSYEQY
17,few,TRBV23-1,TRBD1,ASSQSGFSAGGSTGELF
18,many,TRBV3-1,TRBD1,ASSFPGGGVILSENQPQH
13,NA,TRBV10-3,TRBD1,AIRPGQGAGTEAF
11,NA,TRBV7-7,NA,ASSPGLEGTQY
14,many,TRBV10-2,TRBD1,ASRGGQGRNYNEQF
11,many,TRBV7-2,NA,ASSLGGLAEQF
12,many,TRBV7-9,NA,ASSLGTPNEKLF
13,few,TRBV4-1,NA,ASSRQALSYNEQF
12,NA,TRBV9,NA,ASSAPASNYGYT
11,many,TRBV28,NA,ASSGGAQETQY
11,many,TRBV7-9,NA,ASSLDSNTEAF
12,many,TRBV2,NA,ASEGGADNSPLH
13,many,TRBV7-2,TRBD2,ASSLEGGGTDTQY
16,few,TRBV13,TRBD2,ASSPRLAGPESYNEQF
15,many,TRBV12-3/TRBV12-4,NA,ASSFSVRVLAKNIQY
13,NA,TRBV5-6,TRBD2,ASSLAGTSWREQF
14,NA,TRBV19,NA,ASSVRANSGANVLT